The 9 T cell receptor beta chains reported below all come from one sample, sequenced in a study of OX40 agonist ivuxolimab in advanced cancers. Sequenced by immunoSEQ multiplex PCR; TCRdb stores in-frame clones only, minus some. The data show tens of thousands of clones, about nine tenths seen once. The sequences come from CD4+ or CD8+ T cells sorted from blood, collected in a trial of the OX40 agonist ivuxolimab. These receptors all come from an adult with an advanced solid tumor such as melanoma, head and neck, liver or kidney cancer.

This rearrangement joins TRBV28 to TRBJ2-6; D gene ambiguous. This CDR3 is 15 amino acids long. Trimming pared 6 bases from V and 3 bases from J, leaving 12 bases between. CDR1 is MDHEN, CDR2 SYDVKM, per germline. The CDR3 DNA reads TGTGCCAGCAGGCCACCGCGAGTTGGGGCCAACGTCCTGACTTTC. Protein: CASRPPRVGANVLTF.

This clone occurred once. This chain uses TRBV5-1 with TRBJ2-3; D gene uncertain. V dropped 0 bases and J dropped 2 bases, with 7 bases sitting between them. The CDR3 contains 14 residues. CDR1 is SGHRS and CDR2 is YFSETQ in the germline V gene. The CDR3 bases are TGCGCCAGCAGCTTGGTTGGGGTCACAGATACGCAGTATTTT. This sequence encodes CASSLVGVTDTQYF.

Points on this clone: Additional DNA sequences in this sample encode the identical CDR3. The CDR3 protein is CASSSTLGTEAFF. Written as DNA, the CDR3 is TGTGCCAGCAGCAGTACCTTGGGCACTGAAGCTTTCTTT. The chain carries TRBV7-8 and TRBJ1-1; D unresolved. Germline values: CDR1 SGHVS, CDR2 FQNEAQ. V lost 5 bases, J lost 4 bases, and 11 bases lay in between. This CDR3 is 13 amino acids long.

In this sample, this clone turned up once. The gene calls are TRBV2 and TRBJ1-3; no firm D call. Germline-derived CDR1 and CDR2 are SNHLY and FYNNEI. The V end was cut by 4 bases, the J end by 1 base, with 8 bases between. This CDR3 region has 14 residues. CDR3 nucleotide sequence: TGTGCCAGCAGTGGGATGGCATCTGGAAACACCATATATTTT. Translated: CASSGMASGNTIYF.

V usage is TRBV5-4 and J usage is TRBJ1-2; D unresolved. Germline-derived CDR1 and CDR2 are SGHNT and YYREEE (reference sequence). CDR3 length: 13 amino acids. The V gene lost 1 base and the J gene lost 6 bases, with 10 bases spanning the gap. CDR3 amino acids: CASSLSGYDGYTF. CDR3 DNA sequence: TGTGCCAGCAGCTTGTCGGGGTACGATGGCTACACCTTC.

The chain has TRBV29-1 and TRBJ2-3; 7 bases match TRBD1. With V trimmed by 6 bases and J by 4 bases, 10 bases remained unmatched. The germline CDR1 and CDR2 sequences are SQVTM and ANQGSEA. The CDR3 is 14 amino acids. DNA for the CDR3: TGCAGCGTGCAAAGGGGGCAGGGGGCAGATACGCAGTATTTT. Translating it yields CSVQRGQGADTQYF.

The chain carries TRBV30 and TRBJ1-5; tentative D call: TRBD1 (6 bases). V was trimmed by 3 bases and J by 6 bases, leaving 15 bases between them. Looked up from germline, CDR1 is GTSNPN and CDR2 is SVGIG (reference sequence). CDR3 length equals 14 residues. The CDR3 spells CAWSLQGGSQPQHF. In nucleotides, the CDR3 is TGTGCCTGGAGCCTACAGGGAGGAAGTCAGCCCCAGCATTTT.

The V gene is TRBV2, the J gene TRBJ1-1; no reliable D call. This CDR3 region has 13 residues. V lost 3 bases and J lost 1, with 6 bases in between. Germline CDR1 is SNHLY and CDR2 is FYNNEI. CDR3 coding DNA: TGTGCCAGCAGTGACGAGGGGAACACTGAAGCTTTCTTT. Translation gives CASSDEGNTEAFF.

The rearrangement links TRBV7-9 to TRBJ2-2; 9 bases are shared with TRBD1. CDR3 length equals 18 residues. From germline, CDR1 is SEHNR and CDR2 FQNEAQ (reference sequence). Unmatched junction bases numbered 13, after V lost 5 bases and J lost 3 bases. DNA for the CDR3: TGTGCCAGCAGCCCAAGGACAGGGGCCATGAGGGACACCGGGGAGCTGTTTTTT. The encoded protein is CASSPRTGAMRDTGELFF.